This T cell receptor beta chain was recovered during a study of tumor-infiltrating lymphocytes in primary liver carcinoma. Unsorted bulk tissue, about 19-31 mg of it, served as the source for co-extraction of RNA and DNA. Cases comprised patients with primary liver carcinoma who received surgical resection. The study enrolled treatment-naive patients with chronic HBV infection. There were five separate regions sampled from each tumor. V was cut by 5 bases and J by 0 bases, with 17 bases left in between. This CDR3 region has 17 residues. CDR1 MGHRA and CDR2 YSYEKL come from the germline V gene. Starting from 500 ng of total RNA, TCR beta cDNA was produced with a primer in the constant region. Slightly modified ARM-PCR served as the procedure for the TCR beta libraries. These libraries came from three rounds of nested multiplex PCR. Forward primers for TRBV1-TRBV30 and a C-beta reverse primer served the first two PCR rounds, at around 9 cycles each. MiXCR, applied by TCRdb to the multiplex PCR reads, yields one record per CDR3 protein. The top ten clones hold 12% of a sample with 95,000 to 100,000 distinct CDR3 sequences, around 73% of them seen once.

The sample comprised liver tumor tissue from sampling region 2. The sample's subset: tumor region T2, inferior pole. This rearrangement joins TRBV4-1 to TRBJ2-4; D not certain. This clonotype was obtained from a woman in her fifties or sixties with primary liver carcinoma and hepatitis B virus infection. CDR3 region: CASSERMDRAAKNIQYF. CDR3 nucleotide sequence: TGCGCCAGCAGCGAACGAATGGACCGGGCAGCCAAAAACATTCAGTACTTC.